Detailed here is one T cell receptor (beta chain). Its antigen is not identified. Germline V gene lookup returns CDR1 WSHSY and CDR2 SAAADI. Trimming removed 6 bases at V and 9 bases at J, with 12 bases between. This CDR3 is built from 12 residues. Data came from immunoSEQ multiplex PCR; TCRdb stores just in-frame clones and leaves some out. This sample has approximately 180,000 clones, with about 90% found just once. The data stem from a study of T cell responses to AZD1222 COVID-19 vaccine. General observations from the study: Repertoires were obtained only post-peak T cell response. Clonal diversity was possibly underestimated, and white British individuals and females predominated among donors. Compared with day 0, the breadth and depth of the Spike-specific TCR repertoire rose significantly after two doses of AZD1222.

The sequence came from an adult in good health. J is TRBJ2-1 and V is TRBV10-2; D gene unclear. Here the sequenced sample was peripheral blood, taken on day 0 of AZD1222 vaccination. CDR3 bases: TGCGCCAGCAGCCGTGATTCGAGTGAGCAGTTCTTC. Translation gives CASSRDSSEQFF.